This T cell receptor (beta chain) is drawn from a study of cytotoxic CD8 clonotypes in ibrutinib-treated CLL. Trimming shortened V by 6 bases and J by 3 bases, and 12 bases separated the two germline ends. Germline CDR1 reads MNHNS; CDR2 reads SASEGT. The CDR3 runs to 13 residues. The protocol was immunoSEQ multiplex PCR, while the TCRdb copy is restricted to in-frame clones and leaves out a portion. The table lists some 200,000 clones, approximately 75% of them singletons. Sequenced here: PBMCs, sampled after 12 months of ibrutinib treatment. The J gene is TRBJ2-7, the V gene TRBV6-1, with D uncertain. The clonotype was recovered from a human donor with chronic lymphocytic leukemia. The CDR3 nucleotides read TGTGCCAGCAGGACGACAATAAGCTACGAGCAGTACTTC. Protein: CASRTTISYEQYF.